Each of the 6 T cell receptor beta chains below was sequenced from the same sample in a study of blood T cell repertoires in COVID-19. Data came from immunoSEQ multiplex PCR; TCRdb stores just in-frame clones and leaves some out. The repertoire consists of over 20,000 clones, with approximately 75% occurring once and the leading ten covering about 7%. Sequencing was performed on peripheral blood. These receptors all stem from a man in his forties or fifties with COVID-19, enrolled during active disease.

The chain links TRBV5-4 to TRBJ2-7, with 10 bases matching TRBD2. The germline V gene has CDR1 SGHNT and CDR2 YYREEE (reference sequence). The ends lost 4 bases at V and 7 bases at J; junction bases unmatched: 11. There are 15 residues in the CDR3. This chain's CDR3 is CASSIWTSGGGEQYF. As DNA, the CDR3 is TGTGCCAGCAGCATCTGGACTAGCGGAGGGGGGGAGCAGTACTTC.

The chain employs TRBV5-1 and TRBJ1-2; 9 positions match TRBD1. The germline gives CDR1 SGHRS, CDR2 YFSETQ. Germline trimming cut 4 bases from V and 4 bases from J; bases unmatched to any gene: 14. The CDR3 has 17 residues. The CDR3 loop reads CASSLGSGTGTSYGYTF. CDR3 nucleotide sequence: TGCGCCAGCAGCCTAGGATCCGGGACAGGGACTTCCTATGGCTACACCTTC.

The rearrangement links TRBV6-5 to TRBJ2-7; 7 positions agree with TRBD1. Germline CDR1 reads MNHEY; CDR2 reads SVGAGI. CDR3 length: 14 amino acids. J gave up 4 bases and V 6 bases, and 9 bases lay outside the gene matches. CDR3 coding DNA: TGTGCCAGCAGCCATGACAGGGACGGGTACGAGCAGTACTTC. It encodes CASSHDRDGYEQYF.

The chain joins TRBV20-1 to TRBJ1-2; 7 bases are a match to TRBD1. In germline, CDR1 is DFQATT, CDR2 SNEGSKA (reference sequence). J lost 8 bases, V lost 3 bases, and 12 bases had no gene match. The CDR3 totals 14 residues. This chain's CDR3 is CSASPGTEGNGYTF. The DNA of the CDR3 is TGCAGTGCTAGTCCCGGGACAGAGGGGAACGGCTACACCTTC.

This clone was detected a few times. J is TRBJ1-3 and V is TRBV5-1; weak D call: TRBD1 (5 bases). CDR1 SGHRS and CDR2 YFSETQ come from the germline V gene. This CDR3 has 14 amino acids. Trimming took off 4 bases at V and 0 bases at J, with 8 bases between the two ends. CDR3 coding DNA: TGCGCCAGCAGCGTAGGGGACTCTGGAAACACCATATATTTT. It encodes CASSVGDSGNTIYF.

V is TRBV6-1 and J is TRBJ1-1, with D tentatively TRBD1 (5 bases). Trimming removed 0 bases at V and 6 bases at J, with 17 bases between. The germline gives CDR1 MNHNS, CDR2 SASEGT. The CDR3 has 16 residues. The CDR3 is CASSEALGGIGAEAFF. CDR3 DNA sequence: TGTGCCAGCAGTGAAGCGCTTGGGGGGATTGGGGCTGAAGCTTTCTTT.